The clone carrying this TCR beta chain was counted between two and nine times. This record comes from a study of T-cell reconstitution after alpha-beta-depleted transplantation in children. Unique molecular identifiers were used in preparing the TCRbeta library. TCRdb passed the PCR reads through MiXCR, listing each CDR3 protein once. The table has around 250,000 distinct CDR3 sequences, 9.9% seen once; the top ten hold 9.5% to 13%. The sequence was collected from a human donor who donated a stem cell graft to a child with SCID. This specimen was PBMCs from the stem cell graft donor, taken from the stem cell graft.

The CDR3 nucleotides read TGCGCCAGCAGTCCGGGACAGGAGAACTATGGCTACACCTTC. Its protein is CASSPGQENYGYTF. The genes are TRBV5-1 and TRBJ1-2; 8 positions match TRBD1. J lost 2 bases, V lost 5 bases, and 5 bases had no gene match. The CDR3 extends over 14 amino acids. Germline CDR1 and CDR2: SGHRS and YFSETQ.